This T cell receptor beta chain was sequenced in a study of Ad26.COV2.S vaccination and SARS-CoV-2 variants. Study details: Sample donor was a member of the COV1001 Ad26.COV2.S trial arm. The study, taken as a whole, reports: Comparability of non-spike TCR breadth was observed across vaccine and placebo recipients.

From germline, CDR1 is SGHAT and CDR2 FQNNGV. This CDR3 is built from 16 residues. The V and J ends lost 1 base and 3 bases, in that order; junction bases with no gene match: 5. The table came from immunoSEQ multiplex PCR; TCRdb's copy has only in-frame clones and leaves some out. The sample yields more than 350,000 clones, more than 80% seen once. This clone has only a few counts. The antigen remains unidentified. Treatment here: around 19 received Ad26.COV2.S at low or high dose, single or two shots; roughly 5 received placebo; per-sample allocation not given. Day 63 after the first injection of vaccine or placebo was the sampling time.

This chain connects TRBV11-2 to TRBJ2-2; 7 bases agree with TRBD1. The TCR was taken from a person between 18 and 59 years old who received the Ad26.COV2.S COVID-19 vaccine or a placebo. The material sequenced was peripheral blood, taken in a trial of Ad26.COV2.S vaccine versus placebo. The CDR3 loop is CASSLGAGTDTGELFF. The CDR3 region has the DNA TGTGCCAGCAGCTTAGGGGCCGGGACAGACACCGGGGAGCTGTTTTTT.